These 22 T cell receptor beta chains originate from one sample sequenced in a study of T cell responses to AZD1222 COVID-19 vaccine. Generated by immunoSEQ multiplex PCR, the TCRdb table keeps only in-frame clones and is missing some. The table includes approximately 150,000 clones, under 95% detected once. The sequencing used peripheral blood, collected 28 days after the second AZD1222 dose. These TCRs come from an adult who received the AZD1222 COVID-19 vaccine.

This clone was seen more than once but under ten times. The chain has TRBV4-1 and TRBJ1-1, with no clear D. Germline V lookup: CDR1 MGHRA, CDR2 YSYEKL. The CDR3 spans 13 residues. Trimming removed 0 bases at V and 1 base at J, with 3 bases between. For the CDR3, the DNA is TGCGCCAGCAGCCAAGATCGGAACACTGAAGCTTTCTTT. Translating gives CASSQDRNTEAFF.

The chain has TRBV5-3 and TRBJ1-2; 9 positions agree with TRBD1. Being an ORF, TRBV5-3 has a function that is uncertain. The CDR3 loop spans 15 amino acids. J was trimmed by 8 bases and V by 3 bases; bases with no gene match: 11. The CDR3 sequence: CARSSGTGPRDGYTF. In DNA form, the CDR3 reads TGTGCCAGAAGCTCGGGGACAGGGCCCAGGGACGGCTACACCTTC.

The V and J genes are TRBV19 and TRBJ2-4, with TRBD2 identical over 9 bases. Germline V gene sequence: CDR1 LNHDA, CDR2 SQIVND (reference sequence). J was trimmed by 2 bases and V by 5 bases; bases with no gene match: 4. The CDR3 consists of 15 residues. CDR3 sequence reads: CASSFSGSTKNIQYF. The CDR3 DNA is TGTGCCAGTAGTTTTAGCGGGAGTACCAAAAACATTCAGTACTTC.

The chain combines TRBV7-9 with TRBJ1-4, with TRBD1 identical over 11 bases. Germline trimming cut 8 bases from V and 8 bases from J; bases unmatched to any gene: 4. The CDR3 has 13 residues. Germline loops: CDR1 SEHNR, CDR2 FQNEAQ (reference sequence). The CDR3 DNA reads as TGTGCCAGCGGGGGACAGGGGGGAGAAAAACTGTTTTTT. Amino acid sequence: CASGGQGGEKLFF.

The chain links TRBV27 to TRBJ1-4, with 7 positions matching TRBD1. CDR1 MNHEY and CDR2 SMNVEV come from the germline V gene (reference sequence). This CDR3 has 15 residues. V was clipped by 0 bases and J by 4 bases; unmatched bases: 2. Here the CDR3 reads CASSLSGQSNEKLFF. The CDR3 coding sequence is TGTGCCAGCAGTTTATCGGGACAGAGTAATGAAAAACTGTTTTTT. Variable domain in full (rest from reference TRBV27 and TRBJ1-4): EAQVTQNPRYLITVTGKKLTVTCSQNMNHEYMSWYRQDPGLGLRQIYYSMNVEVTDKGDVPEGYKVSRKEKRNFPLILESPSPNQTSLYFCASSLSGQSNEKLFFGSGTQLSVL.

This clone was picked up one time. V usage is TRBV6-5 and J usage is TRBJ2-2; D perhaps matches TRBD1 (7 bases). Between the trimmed V and J ends, which lost 3 bases and 7 bases, there was a span of 12 bases. Germline loops: CDR1 MNHEY, CDR2 SVGAGI. The CDR3 loop spans 14 amino acids. In DNA form, the CDR3 reads TGTGCCAGCAGTTATCGCGGGACAGACGGGGAGCTGTTTTTT. Protein product: CASSYRGTDGELFF.

The chain carries TRBV6-1 and TRBJ1-1; D not certain. V was pared by 2 bases and J by 1 base, with 8 bases between. This CDR3 comprises 14 residues. Germline-derived CDR1 and CDR2 are MNHNS and SASEGT. Written as DNA, the CDR3 is TGTGCCAGCAGTGAATGGGGTGGGAACACTGAAGCTTTCTTT. This codes for CASSEWGGNTEAFF.

The chain employs TRBV28 and TRBJ2-3, with D possibly being TRBD2 (6 bases). Trimming cost V 7 bases and J 2 bases, with 13 bases left between them. The CDR3 spans 14 residues. In germline, CDR1 is MDHEN, CDR2 SYDVKM. Here the CDR3 reads CASTGDATTDTQYF. CDR3 nucleotides: TGTGCCAGCACGGGGGACGCCACCACAGATACGCAGTATTTT. The full variable domain, completed using reference TRBV28 and TRBJ2-3, is DVKVTQSSRYLVKRTGEKVFLECVQDMDHENMFWYRQDPGLGLRLIYFSYDVKMKEKGDIPEGYSVSREKKERFSLILESASTNQTSMYLCASTGDATTDTQYFGPGTRLTVL.

The genes are TRBV5-1 and TRBJ2-1; 7 bases align to TRBD2. The length of the CDR3 is 16 residues. In germline, CDR1 is SGHRS, CDR2 YFSETQ. V lost 4 bases to trimming and J lost 0 bases; unmatched junction nucleotides: 7. This chain's CDR3 is CASSRGRGSSYNEQFF. Here the CDR3 DNA reads TGCGCCAGCAGCCGTGGGCGGGGGAGCTCCTACAATGAGCAGTTCTTC.

The V and J genes are TRBV6-5 and TRBJ1-1, with unresolved D. The CDR3 runs to 14 residues. Germline V CDR1 and CDR2: MNHEY, SVGAGI. V lost 8 bases and J 1 base, leaving 14 bases between the germline ends. The CDR3: CASSRGRPNTEAFF. The CDR3 nucleotides read TGTGCCAGCTCTAGAGGACGGCCGAACACTGAAGCTTTCTTT.

The chain links TRBV18 to TRBJ2-7, with 8 nucleotides matching TRBD1. V dropped 4 bases and J dropped 2; count of bases not matched to a gene: 7. Germline V gene sequence: CDR1 KGHSH, CDR2 LQKENI. There are 15 residues in the CDR3. The DNA of the CDR3 is TGTGCCAGCTCACGACTGACAGGGGCTCCCTACGAGCAGTACTTC. Amino acid sequence: CASSRLTGAPYEQYF.

The rearrangement joins TRBV5-6 to TRBJ2-1; D gene uncertain. V was shortened by 1 base and J by 0 bases, with 14 bases between the two germline ends. CDR1 is SGHDT and CDR2 is YYEEEE in the germline V gene. The CDR3 runs to 17 residues. CDR3 nucleotide sequence: TGTGCCAGCAGCTTGATGAGGACGGGTAGCTCCTACAATGAGCAGTTCTTC. It yields the protein CASSLMRTGSSYNEQFF. Variable domain in full (rest from reference TRBV5-6 and TRBJ2-1): DAGVTQSPTHLIKTRGQQVTLRCSPKSGHDTVSWYQQALGQGPQFIFQYYEEEERQRGNFPDRFSGHQFPNYSSELNVNALLLGDSALYLCASSLMRTGSSYNEQFFGPGTRLTVL.

This chain connects TRBV28 to TRBJ2-3; possibly TRBD2 for D (6 bases). The germline V gene encodes CDR1 MDHEN and CDR2 SYDVKM. This CDR3 contains 17 residues. The germline V and J ends were trimmed by 2 bases and 2 bases, with 17 bases remaining between them. As DNA, the CDR3 is TGTGCCAGCAGTTTAATCGGGCGGGGATCCTACACAGATACGCAGTATTTT. It yields the protein CASSLIGRGSYTDTQYF.

The rearrangement links TRBV11-2 to TRBJ2-7, with a possible D match to TRBD1 (6 bases). Trimming pared 5 bases from V and 3 bases from J, leaving 14 bases between. CDR3 length: 14 residues. The germline V gene has CDR1 SGHAT and CDR2 FQNNGV. The CDR3 reads CASSRGQLVYEQYF. As DNA, the CDR3 is TGTGCCAGCAGCCGAGGACAGTTAGTCTACGAGCAGTACTTC.

This clone showed up just once. This rearrangement joins TRBV9 to TRBJ2-7; the match to TRBD2 covers 7 bases. Trimming removed 3 bases from V and 2 bases from J; junction bases left unmatched: 5. Germline values: CDR1 SGDLS, CDR2 YYNGEE. The CDR3 has 14 amino acids. CDR3 loop: CASSAIGTTYEQYF. CDR3 nucleotide sequence: TGTGCCAGCAGCGCGATAGGGACTACCTACGAGCAGTACTTC.

The gene calls are TRBV4-1 and TRBJ2-1; the match to TRBD2 covers 10 bases. The CDR3 has 15 residues. Germline V gives CDR1 MGHRA, CDR2 YSYEKL. The V segment lost 2 bases and the J segment 7 bases; nucleotides outside the gene matches: 5. The CDR3, as DNA: TGCGCCAGCAGCCAATTGGGACTAGCGTCAAATGAGCAGTTCTTC. This translates into CASSQLGLASNEQFF.

This chain joins TRBV3-1 (or the pseudogene TRBV3-2) and TRBJ1-2, with 7 bases matching TRBD1. J gave up 6 bases and V 6 bases, and 4 bases lay outside the gene matches. Looked up from germline, CDR1 is LGHDT and CDR2 is YNNKEL (reference sequence). CDR3 length: 12 residues. The CDR3 sequence: CASRSTGDGYTF. CDR3 nucleotides: TGTGCCAGCAGGTCAACAGGGGATGGCTACACCTTC.

The chain carries TRBV5-8 and TRBJ2-1; the D gene could be TRBD1 or TRBD2 (5 bases each). The V end lost 0 bases, the J end lost 16 bases, and 8 bases lay between the germline ends. Germline V gene data show CDR1 as SGHTS and CDR2 as YDEGEE. The CDR3 length is 10 residues. The CDR3, as DNA: TGTGCCAGCAGCTTGGGAGGGGAATTCTTC. It translates to CASSLGGEFF.

The chain uses TRBV11-3 and TRBJ2-1, with D perhaps matching TRBD1 or TRBD2 (5 bases each). This CDR3 has 12 amino acids. Trimming shortened V by 5 bases and J by 9 bases, and 11 bases separated the two germline ends. CDR1 SGHNT and CDR2 YENEEA come from the germline V gene. In nucleotides, the CDR3 is TGTGCCAGCAGCGGGAGAGGGGTTGAGCAGTTCTTC. Amino acids: CASSGRGVEQFF. The full variable domain, its missing parts supplied by reference TRBV11-3 and TRBJ2-1, is EAGVVQSPRYKIIEKKQPVAFWCNPISGHNTLYWYLQNLGQGPELLIRYENEEAVDDSQLPKDRFSAERLKGVDSTLKIQPAELGDSAVYLCASSGRGVEQFFGPGTRLTVL.

This chain connects TRBV5-6 to TRBJ1-1; 7 nucleotides align to TRBD1. The CDR3 covers 14 residues. Trimming cost V 4 bases and J 3 bases; bases outside gene matches: 6. Germline assignment: CDR1 SGHDT and CDR2 YYEEEE. Written as DNA, the CDR3 is TGTGCCAGCAGCCGGAGACAGGGATACACTGAAGCTTTCTTT. Its protein is CASSRRQGYTEAFF.

V and J are TRBV19 and TRBJ2-6; no reliable D call. There are 15 residues in the CDR3. Germline V gives CDR1 LNHDA, CDR2 SQIVND (reference sequence). Trimming stripped 6 bases from V and 0 bases from J, with 9 bases between. Here the CDR3 DNA reads TGTGCCAGTAGAGACGGTTCCTCTGGGGCCAACGTCCTGACTTTC. It codes for CASRDGSSGANVLTF.

The rearrangement links TRBV7-2 to TRBJ1-6; 7 nucleotides align to TRBD1. V trimming: 4 bases; J trimming: 10 bases; junction bases outside the gene matches: 7. Germline-derived CDR1 and CDR2 are SGHTA and FQGNSA. The CDR3 is 14 residues long. The CDR3 nucleotides read TGTGCCAGCAGCTCCACAGGGGACTGGTCACCCCTCCACTTT. This encodes CASSSTGDWSPLHF.